The TCR beta chain described here comes from a study of PD-1 blockade in classical Hodgkin lymphoma. No patient escaped relapse after autologous stem cell transplantation, and brentuximab vedotin exposure varied. The germline gives CDR1 MDHEN, CDR2 SYDVKM. The ends were cut back, 5 bases at V and 3 bases at J, with 23 bases in the middle. CDR3 length equals 17 residues. Profiled with immunoSEQ multiplex PCR; TCRdb holds only in-frame clones, not every one. The sample lists roughly 38,000 clones; around 86% were seen once. The rearrangement joins TRBV28 to TRBJ2-7; TRBD1 is a possible D gene (6 bases). This specimen was peripheral blood mononuclear cells (PBMCs), taken before the second cycle of nivolumab. The receptor was isolated from a human donor with classical Hodgkin lymphoma. The CDR3 coding sequence is TGTGCCAGCAGTCTACCCACCGGACAGCCCTTGGGCTACGAGCAGTACTTC. It translates to CASSLPTGQPLGYEQYF.